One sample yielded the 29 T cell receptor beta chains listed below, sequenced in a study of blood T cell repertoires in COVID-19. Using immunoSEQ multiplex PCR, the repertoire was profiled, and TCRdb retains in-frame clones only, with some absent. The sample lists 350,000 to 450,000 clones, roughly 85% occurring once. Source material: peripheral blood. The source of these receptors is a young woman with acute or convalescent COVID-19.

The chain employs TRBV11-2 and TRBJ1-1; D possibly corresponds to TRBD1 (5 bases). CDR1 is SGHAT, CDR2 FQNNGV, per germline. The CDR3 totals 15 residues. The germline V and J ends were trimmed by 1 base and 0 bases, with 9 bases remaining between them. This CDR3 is CASSLGTGVNTEAFF. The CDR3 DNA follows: TGTGCCAGCAGCTTAGGTACGGGGGTGAACACTGAAGCTTTCTTT.

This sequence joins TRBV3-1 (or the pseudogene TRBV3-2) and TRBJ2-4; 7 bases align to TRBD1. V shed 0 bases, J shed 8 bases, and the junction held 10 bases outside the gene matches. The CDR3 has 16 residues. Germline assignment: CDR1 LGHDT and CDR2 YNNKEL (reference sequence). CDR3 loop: CASSQDRIRQGDIQYF. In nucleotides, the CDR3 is TGTGCCAGCAGCCAAGATAGGATTAGGCAGGGGGACATTCAGTACTTC.

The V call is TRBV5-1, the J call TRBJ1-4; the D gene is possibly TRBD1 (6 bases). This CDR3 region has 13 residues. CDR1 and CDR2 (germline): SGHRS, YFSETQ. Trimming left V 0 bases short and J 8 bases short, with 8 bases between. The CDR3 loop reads CASSLEDREKLFF. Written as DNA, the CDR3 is TGCGCCAGCAGCTTGGAGGACAGAGAAAAACTGTTTTTT.

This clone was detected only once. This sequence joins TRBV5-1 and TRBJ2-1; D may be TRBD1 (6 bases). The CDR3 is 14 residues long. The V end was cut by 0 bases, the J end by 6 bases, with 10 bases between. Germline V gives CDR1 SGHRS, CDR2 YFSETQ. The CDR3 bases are TGCGCCAGCAGCTTGGACAGGGTTGGCAATGAGCAGTTCTTC. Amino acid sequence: CASSLDRVGNEQFF.

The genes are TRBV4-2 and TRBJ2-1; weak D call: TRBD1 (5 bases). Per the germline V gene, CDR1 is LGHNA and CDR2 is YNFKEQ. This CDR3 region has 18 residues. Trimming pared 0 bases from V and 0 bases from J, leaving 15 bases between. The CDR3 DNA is TGTGCCAGCAGCCAAGATATTGGGGCGCTGAGCTCCTACAATGAGCAGTTCTTC. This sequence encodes CASSQDIGALSSYNEQFF.

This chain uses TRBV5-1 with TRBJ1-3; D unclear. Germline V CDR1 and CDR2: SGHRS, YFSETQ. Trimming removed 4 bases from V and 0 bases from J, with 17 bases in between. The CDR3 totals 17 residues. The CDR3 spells CASSEGLDGSSGNTIYF. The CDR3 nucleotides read TGCGCCAGCAGCGAAGGCCTGGACGGGAGCTCTGGAAACACCATATATTTT.

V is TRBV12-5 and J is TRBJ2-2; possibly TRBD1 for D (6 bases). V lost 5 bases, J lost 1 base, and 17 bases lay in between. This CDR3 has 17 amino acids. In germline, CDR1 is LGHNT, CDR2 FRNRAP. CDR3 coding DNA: TGTGCTAGTGGTCCCTACCCCGGACAGCTGAACACCGGGGAGCTGTTTTTT. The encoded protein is CASGPYPGQLNTGELFF.

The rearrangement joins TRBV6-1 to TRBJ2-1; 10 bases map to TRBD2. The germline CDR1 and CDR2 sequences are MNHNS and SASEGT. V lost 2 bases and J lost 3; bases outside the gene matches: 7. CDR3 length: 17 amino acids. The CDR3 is CASSETSGTYLYNEQFF. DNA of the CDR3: TGTGCCAGCAGTGAAACTAGCGGGACCTATCTCTACAATGAGCAGTTCTTC.

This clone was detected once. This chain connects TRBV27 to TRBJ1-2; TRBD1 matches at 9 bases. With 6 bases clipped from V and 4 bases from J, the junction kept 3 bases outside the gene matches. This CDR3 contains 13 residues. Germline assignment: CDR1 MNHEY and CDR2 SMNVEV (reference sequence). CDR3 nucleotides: TGTGCCAGCAGGATGGGACAGGGCTATGGCTACACCTTC. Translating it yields CASRMGQGYGYTF.

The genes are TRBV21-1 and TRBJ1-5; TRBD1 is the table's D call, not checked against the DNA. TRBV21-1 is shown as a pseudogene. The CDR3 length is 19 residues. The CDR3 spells CASSKAPPPRGHINQPQHF. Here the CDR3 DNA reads TGTGCCAGCAGCAAAGCGCCCCCCCCCAGGGGGCATATCAATCAGCCCCAGCATTTT.

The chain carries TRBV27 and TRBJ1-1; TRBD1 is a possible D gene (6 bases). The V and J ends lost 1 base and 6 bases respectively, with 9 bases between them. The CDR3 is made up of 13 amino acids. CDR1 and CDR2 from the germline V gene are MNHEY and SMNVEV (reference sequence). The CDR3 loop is CASSLWGGPEAFF. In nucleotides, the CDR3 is TGTGCCAGCAGTTTATGGGGGGGCCCTGAAGCTTTCTTT.

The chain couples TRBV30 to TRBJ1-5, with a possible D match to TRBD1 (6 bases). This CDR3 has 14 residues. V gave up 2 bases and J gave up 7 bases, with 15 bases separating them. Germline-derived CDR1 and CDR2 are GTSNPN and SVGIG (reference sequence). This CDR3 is CAWSLPWTDQPQHF. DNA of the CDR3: TGTGCCTGGAGTCTCCCTTGGACAGACCAGCCCCAGCATTTT.

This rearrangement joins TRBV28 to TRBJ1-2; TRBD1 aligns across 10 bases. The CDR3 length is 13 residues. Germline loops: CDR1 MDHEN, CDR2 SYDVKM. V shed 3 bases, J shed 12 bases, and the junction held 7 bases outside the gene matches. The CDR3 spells CASSFRQGALNTF. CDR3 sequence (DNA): TGTGCCAGCAGTTTTAGACAGGGGGCGCTTAACACCTTC.

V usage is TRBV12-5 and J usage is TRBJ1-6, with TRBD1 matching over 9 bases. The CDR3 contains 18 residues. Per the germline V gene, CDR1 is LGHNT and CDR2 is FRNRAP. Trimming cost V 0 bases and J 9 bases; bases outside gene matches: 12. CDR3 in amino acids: CASGLVILRTGDGSPLHF. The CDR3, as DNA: TGTGCTAGTGGTTTGGTAATTTTGCGGACAGGGGACGGTTCACCCCTCCACTTT.

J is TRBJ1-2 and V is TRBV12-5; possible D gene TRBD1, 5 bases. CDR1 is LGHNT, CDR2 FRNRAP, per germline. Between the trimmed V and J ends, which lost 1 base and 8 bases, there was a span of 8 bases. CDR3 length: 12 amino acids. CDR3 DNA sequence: TGTGCTAGTGGTTTGGGCGGGGGGGGCTACACCTTC. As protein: CASGLGGGGYTF.

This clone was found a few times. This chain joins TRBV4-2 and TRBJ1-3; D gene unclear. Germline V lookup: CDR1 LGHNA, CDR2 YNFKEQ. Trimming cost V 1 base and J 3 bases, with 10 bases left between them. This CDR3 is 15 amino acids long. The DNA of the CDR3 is TGTGCCAGCAGCCAAGGGCCCCCAGATGGAAACACCATATATTTT. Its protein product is CASSQGPPDGNTIYF.

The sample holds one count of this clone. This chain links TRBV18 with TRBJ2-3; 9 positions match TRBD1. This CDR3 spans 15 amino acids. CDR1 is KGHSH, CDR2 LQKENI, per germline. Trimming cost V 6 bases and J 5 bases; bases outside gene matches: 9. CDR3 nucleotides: TGTGCCAGCTCCCCCGGGACAGGGATGGTAGATACGCAGTATTTT. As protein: CASSPGTGMVDTQYF.

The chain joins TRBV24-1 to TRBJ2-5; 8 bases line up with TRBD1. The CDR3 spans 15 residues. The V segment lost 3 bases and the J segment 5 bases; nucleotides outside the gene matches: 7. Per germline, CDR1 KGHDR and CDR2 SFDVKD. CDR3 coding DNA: TGTGCCACCAGTGATGTGACAGGGGATGGGGAGACCCAGTACTTC. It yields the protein CATSDVTGDGETQYF.

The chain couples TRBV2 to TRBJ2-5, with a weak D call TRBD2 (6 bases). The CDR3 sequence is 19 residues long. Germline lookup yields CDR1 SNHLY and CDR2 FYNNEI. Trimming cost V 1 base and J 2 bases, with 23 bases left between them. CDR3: CASSEDGPAFGSPQETQYF. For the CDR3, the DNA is TGTGCCAGCAGTGAAGACGGCCCTGCGTTCGGGAGCCCGCAAGAGACCCAGTACTTC. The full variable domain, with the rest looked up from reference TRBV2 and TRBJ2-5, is EPEVTQTPSHQVTQMGQEVILRCVPISNHLYFYWYRQILGQKVEFLVSFYNNEISEKSEIFDDQFSVERPDGSNFTLKIRSTKLEDSAMYFCASSEDGPAFGSPQETQYFGPGTRLLVL.

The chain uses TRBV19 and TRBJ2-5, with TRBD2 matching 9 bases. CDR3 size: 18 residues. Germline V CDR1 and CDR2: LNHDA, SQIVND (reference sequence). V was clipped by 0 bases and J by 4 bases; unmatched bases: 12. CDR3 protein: CASSIDAGTSSSRETQYF. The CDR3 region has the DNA TGTGCCAGTAGTATAGATGCCGGGACTAGCAGTTCAAGAGAGACCCAGTACTTC.

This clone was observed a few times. CDR3 sequence reads: CARSFERGGSPLHF. In nucleotides, the CDR3 is TGTGCCAGAAGCTTTGAGAGGGGGGGCTCACCCCTCCACTTT. The chain is built from TRBV5-3 and TRBJ1-6; maybe TRBD1 (6 bases). TRBV5-3 is noted as an ORF with a role that remains uncertain. The germline V and J ends were trimmed by 2 bases and 10 bases, with 13 bases remaining between them. The CDR3 covers 14 residues.

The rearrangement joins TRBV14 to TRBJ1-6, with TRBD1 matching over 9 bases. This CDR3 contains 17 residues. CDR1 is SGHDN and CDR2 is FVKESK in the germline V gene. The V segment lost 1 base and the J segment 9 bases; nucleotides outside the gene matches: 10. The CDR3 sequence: CASSQVMSGTGTSPLHF. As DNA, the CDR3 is TGTGCCAGCAGCCAAGTTATGTCCGGGACAGGGACTTCACCCCTCCACTTT.

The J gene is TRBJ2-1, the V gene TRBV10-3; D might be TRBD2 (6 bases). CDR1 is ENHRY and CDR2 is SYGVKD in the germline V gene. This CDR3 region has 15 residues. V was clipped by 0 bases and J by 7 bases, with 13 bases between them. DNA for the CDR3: TGTGCCATCAGTGAGTCGTGGGTAGCGGATAATGAGCAGTTCTTC. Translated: CAISESWVADNEQFF.

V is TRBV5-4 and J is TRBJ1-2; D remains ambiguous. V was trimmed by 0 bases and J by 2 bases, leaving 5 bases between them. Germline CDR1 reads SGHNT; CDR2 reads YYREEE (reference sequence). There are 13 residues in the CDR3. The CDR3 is CASSLDGNYGYTF. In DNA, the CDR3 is TGTGCCAGCAGCTTGGACGGGAACTATGGCTACACCTTC.

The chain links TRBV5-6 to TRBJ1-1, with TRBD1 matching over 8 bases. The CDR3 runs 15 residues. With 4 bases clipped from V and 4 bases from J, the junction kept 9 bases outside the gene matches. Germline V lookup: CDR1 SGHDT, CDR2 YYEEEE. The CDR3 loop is CASSPTRTGSTEAFF. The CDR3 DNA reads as TGTGCCAGCAGCCCCACCCGGACAGGGAGCACTGAAGCTTTCTTT.

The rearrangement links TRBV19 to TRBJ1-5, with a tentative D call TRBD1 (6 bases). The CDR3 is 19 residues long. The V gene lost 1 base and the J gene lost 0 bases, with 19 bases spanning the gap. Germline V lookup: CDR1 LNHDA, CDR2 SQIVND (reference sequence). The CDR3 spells CASSIGRAGDFYSNQPQHF. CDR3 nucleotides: TGTGCCAGTAGTATAGGTAGGGCAGGGGATTTTTATAGCAATCAGCCCCAGCATTTT.

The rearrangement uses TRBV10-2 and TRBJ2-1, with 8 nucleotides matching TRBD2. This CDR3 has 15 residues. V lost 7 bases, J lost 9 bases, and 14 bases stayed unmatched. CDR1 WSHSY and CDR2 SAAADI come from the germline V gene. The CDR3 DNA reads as TGCGCCAGCAATCAGGGACTAGGGAGGTTGGCTGAGCAGTTCTTC. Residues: CASNQGLGRLAEQFF.

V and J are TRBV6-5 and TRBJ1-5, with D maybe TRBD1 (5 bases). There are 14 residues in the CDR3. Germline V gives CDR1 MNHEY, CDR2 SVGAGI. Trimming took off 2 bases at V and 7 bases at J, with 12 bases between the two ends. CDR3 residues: CASSYGQGSQPQHF. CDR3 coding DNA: TGTGCCAGCAGTTACGGGCAGGGCAGCCAGCCCCAGCATTTT.

The CDR3 is CASSRTDRSYTDTQYF. The CDR3 nucleotides are TGTGCCAGTAGTAGGACGGACAGGAGTTACACAGATACGCAGTATTTT. The chain carries TRBV19 and TRBJ2-3; TRBD1 matches at 7 bases. V trimming: 4 bases; J trimming: 2 bases; junction bases outside the gene matches: 9. The CDR3 is 16 residues long. The V gene's germline CDR1 is LNHDA and CDR2 SQIVND (reference sequence).